The rows below give T cell receptor beta chains drawn from one sample of a study of T cell responses to AZD1222 COVID-19 vaccine. Only in-frame clones appear in the TCRdb table, and some are missing; sequencing was by immunoSEQ multiplex PCR. The sample records 95,000 to 150,000 clones, about 87% being singletons. The sequenced sample was peripheral blood, obtained on day 0 of AZD1222 vaccination. Every receptor here comes from an adult in good health. Both conserved end residues are part of each CDR3.

J: TRBJ2-3; V: TRBV30; CDR3: CAWSVQAGKDTQYF
J: TRBJ1-4; V: TRBV5-4; CDR3: CASSWGRDANEKLFF
J: TRBJ2-2; V: TRBV19; CDR3: CASIGLGLGELFF
J: TRBJ2-7; V: TRBV6-5; CDR3: CASRRTGGFTYEQYF
J: TRBJ2-1; V: TRBV10-3; CDR3: CAISDRPRYEQFF
J: TRBJ2-2; V: TRBV6-4; CDR3: CASTPGLRDTGELFF
J: TRBJ2-3; V: TRBV5-6; CDR3: CASCWDTQYF
J: TRBJ2-5; V: TRBV12-5; CDR3: CASGLASGGEETQYF
J: TRBJ2-3; V: TRBV9; CDR3: CASSPGNLRDTQYF
J: TRBJ2-1; V: TRBV7-9; CDR3: CASSRDRYPPREQFF
J: TRBJ1-6; V: TRBV30; CDR3: CAWTLGQENSPLHF